The clone carrying this TCR beta chain was observed a handful of times. Its antigen is as yet unknown. The data derive from a study of T-cell reconstitution after alpha-beta-depleted transplantation in children. Points from the study as a whole: At day 60, the high TCRbeta diversity found in some patients originated from recipient T cells and thymic progenitors that had survived. Several hundred graft clones that had expanded were reportedly the source of alpha-beta T cells about two months after transplant. The authors attributed T-cell counts and diversity one year after transplant mostly to newly produced T cells.

This CDR3 region has 16 residues. Germline CDR1 and CDR2: MNHEY and SMNVEV (reference sequence). V shed 5 bases and J shed 0 bases, with 14 bases lying between them. The authors prepared the TCRbeta library with unique molecular identifiers. TCRdb processed the PCR reads anew with MiXCR; each CDR3 protein has one entry. Of about 870,000 distinct CDR3 sequences listed, approximately 15% are singletons. The chain is built from TRBV27 and TRBJ2-4; D is undetermined. This sequence originates from a male patient younger than 18 who had a stem cell transplant for acute lymphoblastic leukemia, so the T cells may come from the graft donor. The sample in question was PBMCs, mostly from graft donor cells, obtained 360 days after TCRalphabeta/CD19-depleted stem cell transplant. CDR3 region: CASSPSIVLAKNIQYF. In DNA form, the CDR3 reads TGTGCCAGCAGTCCTTCGATCGTACTAGCCAAAAACATTCAGTACTTC.